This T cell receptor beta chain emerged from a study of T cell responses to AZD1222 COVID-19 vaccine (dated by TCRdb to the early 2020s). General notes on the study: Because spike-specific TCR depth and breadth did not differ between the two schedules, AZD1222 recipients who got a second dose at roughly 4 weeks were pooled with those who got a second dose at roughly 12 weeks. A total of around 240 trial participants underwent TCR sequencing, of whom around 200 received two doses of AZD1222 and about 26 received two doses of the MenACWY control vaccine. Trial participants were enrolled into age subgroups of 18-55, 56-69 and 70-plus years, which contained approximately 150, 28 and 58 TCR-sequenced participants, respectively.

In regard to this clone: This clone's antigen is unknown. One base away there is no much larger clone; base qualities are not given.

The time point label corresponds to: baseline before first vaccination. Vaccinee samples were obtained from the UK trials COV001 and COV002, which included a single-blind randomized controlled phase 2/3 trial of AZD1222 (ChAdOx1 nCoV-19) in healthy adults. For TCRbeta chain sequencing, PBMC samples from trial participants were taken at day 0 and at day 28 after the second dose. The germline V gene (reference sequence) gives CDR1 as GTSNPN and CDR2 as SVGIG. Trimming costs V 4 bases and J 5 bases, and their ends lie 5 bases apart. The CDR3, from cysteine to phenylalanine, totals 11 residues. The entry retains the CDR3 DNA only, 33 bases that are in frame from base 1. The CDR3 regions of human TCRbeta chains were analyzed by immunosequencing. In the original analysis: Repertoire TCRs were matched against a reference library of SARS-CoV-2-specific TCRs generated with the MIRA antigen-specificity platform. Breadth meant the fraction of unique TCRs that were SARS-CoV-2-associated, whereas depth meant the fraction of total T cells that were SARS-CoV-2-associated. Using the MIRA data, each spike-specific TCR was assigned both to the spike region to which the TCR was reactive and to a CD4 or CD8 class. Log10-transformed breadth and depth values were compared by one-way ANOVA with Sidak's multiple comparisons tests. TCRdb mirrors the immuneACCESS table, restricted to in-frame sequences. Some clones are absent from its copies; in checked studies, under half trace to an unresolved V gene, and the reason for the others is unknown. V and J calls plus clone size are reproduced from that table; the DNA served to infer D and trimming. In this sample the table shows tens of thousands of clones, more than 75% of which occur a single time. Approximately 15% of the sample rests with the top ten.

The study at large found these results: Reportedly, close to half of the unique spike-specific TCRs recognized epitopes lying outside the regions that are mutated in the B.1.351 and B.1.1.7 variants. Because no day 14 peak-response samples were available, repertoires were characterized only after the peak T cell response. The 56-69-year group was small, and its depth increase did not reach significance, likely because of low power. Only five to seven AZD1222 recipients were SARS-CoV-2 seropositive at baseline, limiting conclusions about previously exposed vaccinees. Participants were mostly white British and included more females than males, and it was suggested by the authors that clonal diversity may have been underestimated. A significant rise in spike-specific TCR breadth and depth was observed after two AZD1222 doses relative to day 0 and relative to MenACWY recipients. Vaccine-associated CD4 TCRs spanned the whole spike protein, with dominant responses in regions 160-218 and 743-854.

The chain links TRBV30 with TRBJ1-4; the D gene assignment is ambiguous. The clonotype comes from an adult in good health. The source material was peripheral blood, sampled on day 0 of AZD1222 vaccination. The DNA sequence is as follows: TGTGCCTGGAAGGACAATGAAAAACTGTTTTTT. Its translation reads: CAWKDNEKLFF.